This T cell receptor (beta chain) was captured in a study of OX40 agonist ivuxolimab in advanced cancers. Overall study: Averaging about 60 years in age, with a range of about 20 to 90, the cohort was 82.7% male. Study observations and caveats: Nonresponders, in some cases, also had low normalized T-cell clonal expansion. Clonal expansion by week 6 occurred in CD4+ and CD8+ blood T cells (at 0.1 to 3.0 mg/kg). Some of the lowest clonal expansion was seen in partial responders at 0.1-3.0 mg/kg.

V lost 0 bases and J lost 3, with 6 bases in between. The CDR3 spans 13 residues. From germline, CDR1 is SGHTA and CDR2 FQGTGA. Repertoires were generated with immunoSEQ multiplex PCR, while TCRdb's copy carries only in-frame clones and drops some. The repertoire holds about 80,000 clones, 90% to 95% seen once, with 8% to 13% in the top ten. Turning to this clone: Its antigen remains unidentified.

The genes are TRBV7-3 and TRBJ2-7; D remains unclear. The sample here was CD4+ or CD8+ T cells sorted from blood, taken in a trial of the OX40 agonist ivuxolimab. The source of this sequence is an adult with an advanced solid tumor such as melanoma, head and neck, liver or kidney cancer. CDR3 sequence: CASSLTSNYEQYF. The CDR3 DNA is TGTGCCAGCAGCTTAACTAGCAACTACGAGCAGTACTTC.